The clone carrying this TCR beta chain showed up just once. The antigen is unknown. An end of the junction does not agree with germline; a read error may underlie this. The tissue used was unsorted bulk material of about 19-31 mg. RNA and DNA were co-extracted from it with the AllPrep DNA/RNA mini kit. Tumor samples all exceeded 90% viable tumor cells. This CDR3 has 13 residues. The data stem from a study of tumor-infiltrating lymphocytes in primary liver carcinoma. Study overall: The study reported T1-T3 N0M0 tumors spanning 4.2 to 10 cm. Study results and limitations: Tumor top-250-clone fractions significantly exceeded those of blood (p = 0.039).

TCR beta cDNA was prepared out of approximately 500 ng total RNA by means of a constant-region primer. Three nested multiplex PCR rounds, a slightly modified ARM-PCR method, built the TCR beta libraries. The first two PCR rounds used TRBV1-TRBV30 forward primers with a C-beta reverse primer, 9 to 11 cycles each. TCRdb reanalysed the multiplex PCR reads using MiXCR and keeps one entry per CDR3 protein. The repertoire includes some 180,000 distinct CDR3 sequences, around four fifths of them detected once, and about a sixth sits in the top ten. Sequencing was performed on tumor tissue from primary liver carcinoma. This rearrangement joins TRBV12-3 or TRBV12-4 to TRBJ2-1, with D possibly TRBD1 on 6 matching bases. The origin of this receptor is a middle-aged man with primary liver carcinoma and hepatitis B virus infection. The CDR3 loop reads CASSIGQNNEEFF. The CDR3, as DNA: TGTGCTAGCAGTATCGGACAGAACAATGAGGAGTTCTTC.